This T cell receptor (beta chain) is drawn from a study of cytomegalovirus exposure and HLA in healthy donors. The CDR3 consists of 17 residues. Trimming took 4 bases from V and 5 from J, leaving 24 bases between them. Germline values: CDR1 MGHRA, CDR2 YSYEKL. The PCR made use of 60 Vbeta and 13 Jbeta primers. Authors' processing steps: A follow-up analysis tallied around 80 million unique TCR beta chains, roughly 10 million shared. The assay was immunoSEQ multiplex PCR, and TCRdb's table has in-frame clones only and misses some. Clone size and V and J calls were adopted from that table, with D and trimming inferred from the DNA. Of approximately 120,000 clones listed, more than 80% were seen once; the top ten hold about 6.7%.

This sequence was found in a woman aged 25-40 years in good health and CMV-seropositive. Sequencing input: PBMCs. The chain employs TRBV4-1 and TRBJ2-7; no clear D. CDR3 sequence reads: CASSLSMFGGGLNEQYF. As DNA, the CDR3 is TGCGCCAGCAGCCTTAGCATGTTCGGCGGCGGCCTGAACGAGCAGTACTTC.